This section outlines one T cell receptor (beta chain) sequence together with its context. The immunoSEQ assay was v3.0, run at survey level. Using immunoSEQ multiplex PCR, the repertoire was profiled, and TCRdb retains in-frame clones only, with some absent. The sample yields around 21,000 clones, about 81% seen once. The sample belongs to a study of long-term antiretroviral therapy in people with HIV. The clonotype was recovered from a man aged 25-45 years with HIV. The sequences come from unsorted PBMCs, collected 1.5 years after starting antiretroviral therapy.

In DNA form, the CDR3 reads TGTGCCAGTAGTATAGCTGGCGGGAGTTTCAACGAGCAGTACTTC. Its protein is CASSIAGGSFNEQYF. The chain recombines TRBV19 with TRBJ2-7; 7 bases line up with TRBD2. The ends lost 1 base at V and 5 bases at J; junction bases unmatched: 8. CDR3 length equals 15 residues. Per the germline V gene, CDR1 is LNHDA and CDR2 is SQIVND (reference sequence).